Listed below are T cell receptor beta chains from one sample, sequenced in a study of T cell repertoires in cytomegalovirus infection. TCRdb redid the calling of the reads with MiXCR, one entry per CDR3 protein. The top ten clones hold around 11% of a sample with about 310,000 distinct CDR3 sequences, roughly 16% of them seen once. The source material was PBMCs. These receptors were collected from a human donor in good health (CMV status not recorded). Some clones in this sample may be carry-over from other donors' samples. Both conserved end residues are part of each CDR3. Each record gives: V gene, D gene, clone size, J gene, CDR3 protein, CDR3 DNA. A D gene is named only where the DNA matches it firmly. The listing skips clone size in some rows; elsewhere it reads once, few, many or a size class.

>TRBV12-3/TRBV12-4|-|many|TRBJ1-2
CASSTGQQGGYGYTF
TGTGCCAGCAGCACAGGACAGCAGGGCGGCTATGGCTACACCTTC
>TRBV18|TRBD1|few|TRBJ1-5
CASSPVTTGKGSNQPQHF
TGTGCCAGCTCACCGGTGACGACAGGGAAGGGGAGCAATCAGCCCCAGCATTTT
>TRBV20-1|-|-|TRBJ1-3
CSASRGGDSGNTIYF
TGCAGTGCTAGCAGGGGAGGTGACTCTGGAAACACCATATATTTT
>TRBV18|-|-|TRBJ2-5
CASSPRNPAGDSRETQYF
TGTGCCAGCTCACCAAGGAATCCAGCGGGCGACTCGAGGGAGACCCAGTACTTC
>TRBV7-6|-|many|TRBJ2-2
CASKPRGGTVNTGELFF
TGTGCCAGCAAACCAAGAGGCGGAACAGTGAACACCGGGGAGCTGTTTTTT
>TRBV2|-|many|TRBJ2-1
CASSEQLTAYNEQFF
TGTGCCAGCAGTGAACAATTGACGGCCTACAATGAGCAGTTCTTC
>TRBV20-1|-|-|TRBJ2-7
CSATPHIGQQQIYEQYF
TGCAGTGCTACACCTCACATAGGGCAGCAACAGATCTACGAGCAGTACTTC
>TRBV11-1|TRBD1|-|TRBJ1-1
CASSFPGTANTEAFF
TGTGCCAGCAGCTTCCCCGGGACAGCAAACACTGAAGCTTTCTTT
>TRBV25-1|-|-|TRBJ1-6
CASSEAVTYNSPLHF
TGTGCCAGCAGTGAAGCGGTGACCTATAATTCACCCCTCCACTTT
>TRBV7-2|-|many|TRBJ2-7
CASSLAKSYEQYF
TGTGCCAGCAGCTTAGCGAAGAGTTACGAGCAGTACTTC
>TRBV7-2|TRBD2|-|TRBJ2-7
CASSPTSGVSYEQYF
TGTGCCAGCAGCCCGACTAGCGGGGTATCCTACGAGCAGTACTTC
>TRBV5-6|TRBD1|-|TRBJ1-6
CASSSDSGQGFIALHF
TGTGCCAGCAGCTCAGACTCGGGACAGGGCTTTATAGCCCTCCACTTT
>TRBV7-6|-|many|TRBJ1-6
CASSPTNSVGNSPLHF
TGTGCCAGCAGCCCAACCAACAGCGTCGGGAATTCACCCCTCCACTTT
>TRBV14|-|-|TRBJ2-2
CASSRQGRTGELFF
TGTGCCAGCAGCCGCCAGGGTCGGACCGGGGAGCTGTTTTTT
>TRBV7-9|-|-|TRBJ1-6
CASLAPGTVDNSPLHF
TGTGCCAGCCTCGCGCCCGGGACGGTCGATAATTCACCCCTCCACTTT
>TRBV2|TRBD1|many|TRBJ1-5
CASTGEYSNQPQHF
TGTGCCTCAACAGGGGAATATAGCAATCAGCCCCAGCATTTT
>TRBV5-4|-|few|TRBJ2-5
CASTIQGQETQYF
TGTGCCAGCACGATCCAAGGCCAAGAGACCCAGTACTTC
>TRBV7-9|-|many|TRBJ1-2
CASSLAIYGYTF
TGTGCCAGCAGCTTAGCAATCTATGGCTACACCTTC
>TRBV12-3/TRBV12-4|TRBD2|many|TRBJ2-5
CASSLAGGPGETQYF
TGTGCCAGCAGTTTGGCGGGGGGGCCGGGAGAGACCCAGTACTTC
>TRBV11-2|TRBD1|few|TRBJ2-7
CASSPGTAPTYEQYF
TGTGCCAGCAGCCCAGGGACAGCACCAACCTACGAGCAGTACTTC
>TRBV12-3/TRBV12-4|TRBD1|few|TRBJ1-6
CASSRRAGGDNSPLHF
TGTGCCAGCAGCCGCCGGGCAGGGGGTGATAATTCACCCCTCCACTTT
>TRBV2|TRBD1|-|TRBJ1-2
CASTGQPEYYGYTF
TGTGCCAGCACGGGACAGCCTGAATACTATGGCTACACCTTC
>TRBV28|-|many|TRBJ2-5
CASSSTRKTQYF
TGTGCCAGCAGTTCCACCCGAAAGACCCAGTACTTC
>TRBV12-3/TRBV12-4|-|many|TRBJ2-7
CASSYSRQLSYEQYF
TGTGCCAGCAGTTACTCTAGACAGCTTAGCTACGAGCAGTACTTC
>TRBV7-9|-|many|TRBJ1-2
CASSLASRSSSGYTF
TGTGCCAGCAGCTTAGCTAGCCGGTCAAGTAGCGGCTACACCTTC
>TRBV7-9|TRBD1|-|TRBJ2-1
CASSSGWTGSSYNEQFF
TGTGCCAGCAGCTCGGGCTGGACAGGGAGCTCCTACAATGAGCAGTTCTTC
>TRBV7-9|-|few|TRBJ2-5
CASSFKEETQYF
TGTGCCAGCAGCTTCAAGGAAGAGACCCAGTACTTC
>TRBV6-2/TRBV6-3|-|many|TRBJ2-2
CASNQGPYTGELFF
TGTGCCAGCAACCAGGGTCCGTACACCGGGGAGCTGTTTTTT
>TRBV11-3|TRBD1|many|TRBJ2-2
CASSHDWTGGNTGELFF
TGTGCCAGCAGCCACGACTGGACAGGGGGTAACACCGGGGAGCTGTTTTTT
>TRBV7-2|-|many|TRBJ1-1
CASSLYSVSRDGQIMNTEAFF
TGTGCCAGCAGCTTATATTCCGTGAGCCGGGACGGCCAAATCATGAACACTGAAGCTTTCTTT
>TRBV5-1|-|few|TRBJ2-7
CASSFEGNSYEQYF
TGCGCCAGCAGCTTCGAGGGTAACTCCTACGAGCAGTACTTC
>TRBV7-2|-|-|TRBJ1-5
CASSTDATFNQPQHF
TGTGCCAGCAGCACCGACGCAACCTTCAATCAGCCCCAGCATTTT
>TRBV19|-|-|TRBJ1-3
CASRAVSSGNTIYF
TGTGCCAGCCGCGCGGTGAGCTCTGGAAACACCATATATTTT
>TRBV28|-|-|TRBJ1-5
CASSLLTSGNQPQHF
TGTGCCAGCAGTTTACTGACCTCGGGCAATCAGCCCCAGCATTTT
>TRBV7-2|-|-|TRBJ2-7
CASSSGQTRQAEQYF
TGTGCCAGCAGTTCAGGACAGACCCGCCAGGCCGAGCAGTACTTC